A selection of T cell receptor beta chains follows, all from one sample in a study of PD-1 blockade in classical Hodgkin lymphoma. Repertoires were generated with immunoSEQ multiplex PCR, while TCRdb's copy carries only in-frame clones and drops some. The data contain 8,500 or so clones, about 80% of them singletons. Sequencing used CD4+ T cells from blood, obtained at baseline. Receptors were obtained from a human donor with classical Hodgkin lymphoma. Each CDR3 is given with its conserved first and last residue. The order of the fields is CDR3 length, J gene, V gene, D gene, clone size, CDR3 DNA, CDR3 protein. A D gene is named only where the DNA matches it firmly. Size is stated for part of the rows, as once, few or many counts, or as a class when the clone is expanded.

12 | TRBJ2-2 | TRBV7-8 | TRBD1 | large | TGTGCCAGCAGGACAGGGTTAGGGGAGCTGTTTTTT | CASRTGLGELFF
13 | TRBJ2-2 | TRBV5-4 | . | . | TGTGCCAGCAGCGGGCGGGGGCCCGGGGAGCTGTTTTTT | CASSGRGPGELFF
14 | TRBJ2-3 | TRBV7-2 | TRBD1 | . | TGTGCCAGCAGCTCCCGACAGGGCGCAGATACGCAGTATTTT | CASSSRQGADTQYF
16 | TRBJ2-3 | TRBV4-1 | . | . | TGCGCCAGCAGCCAAGTGTACTCGGGTGGCACAGATACGCAGTATTTT | CASSQVYSGGTDTQYF
14 | TRBJ1-2 | TRBV10-3 | . | . | TGTGCCATCCGGGACAACCTTTTTAACTATGGCTACACCTTC | CAIRDNLFNYGYTF
15 | TRBJ1-4 | TRBV5-4 | . | . | TGTGCCAGCAGCTCCGACGGGGTGGAGAATGAAAAACTGTTTTTT | CASSSDGVENEKLFF
13 | TRBJ2-5 | TRBV7-2 | . | . | TGTGCCAGCAGCGCCGCGGGTCGGAGGACCCAGTACTTC | CASSAAGRRTQYF
13 | TRBJ2-7 | TRBV7-8 | . | . | TGTGCCAGCAGCTTTAGGAGGGCCAACGAGCAGTACTTC | CASSFRRANEQYF
15 | TRBJ2-1 | TRBV5-4 | TRBD2 | . | TGTGCCAGCAGCCTTAGCGGGAGCACCTACAATGAGCAGTTCTTC | CASSLSGSTYNEQFF
18 | TRBJ2-3 | TRBV7-2 | . | . | TGTGCCAGCAGCTTAGCTGGCTTAGGCGGGACTAGCACAGATACGCAGTATTTT | CASSLAGLGGTSTDTQYF
15 | TRBJ2-3 | TRBV14 | . | . | TGTGCCAGCAGCCAATCTACAGGGCGGACAGATACGCAGTATTTT | CASSQSTGRTDTQYF
14 | TRBJ2-7 | TRBV7-9 | TRBD2 | . | TGTGCCAGCAGCTTGACTAGCGGGGCTTACGAGCAGTACTTC | CASSLTSGAYEQYF
13 | TRBJ2-2 | TRBV7-9 | . | . | TGTGCCAGCAGCTTAGGAGGGTCCGGGGAGCTGTTTTTT | CASSLGGSGELFF
16 | TRBJ2-6 | TRBV19 | TRBD1 | . | TGTGCCAGTAGTATCCGGACAGGGACAGGGGCCAACGTCCTGACTTTC | CASSIRTGTGANVLTF
15 | TRBJ2-3 | TRBV28 | . | . | TGTGCCAGCAGTTTAAGGGCCAGGGGAACAGATACGCAGTATTTT | CASSLRARGTDTQYF
14 | TRBJ2-7 | TRBV18 | . | . | TGTGCCAGCTCACCATATTTGGAGGCCTACGAGCAGTACTTC | CASSPYLEAYEQYF
13 | TRBJ2-7 | TRBV6-5 | . | . | TGTGCCAGCAGGGCGGGACTTCCGGACGAGCAGTACTTC | CASRAGLPDEQYF
16 | TRBJ2-3 | TRBV7-9 | TRBD1 | . | TGTGCCAGCAGCTTCCGACAGGGTTCGGTCGCAGATACGCAGTATTTT | CASSFRQGSVADTQYF
13 | TRBJ1-4 | TRBV7-5 | . | . | TGTGCCAGAAGCTGGGAGAGAGACGAAAAACTGTTTTTT | CARSWERDEKLFF
15 | TRBJ2-3 | TRBV7-3 | . | . | TGTGCCAGCAGCTTACAGCGTAGCGTGAGAGATACGCAGTATTTT | CASSLQRSVRDTQYF
15 | TRBJ2-7 | TRBV18 | TRBD2 | . | TGTGCCAGCTCACCACGGGCTAGCGGGAGCTACGAGCAGTACTTC | CASSPRASGSYEQYF
15 | TRBJ2-1 | TRBV15 | TRBD2 | . | TGTGCCACCAGCAGAGTAACGGGAGGGCACAATGAGCAGTTCTTC | CATSRVTGGHNEQFF
15 | TRBJ2-5 | TRBV5-1 | TRBD1 | . | TGCGCCAGCAGCGCCCAGGGACAGGGGGCCGAGACCCAGTACTTC | CASSAQGQGAETQYF
15 | TRBJ2-3 | TRBV28 | TRBD1 | . | TGTGCCAGCAGTTTTCTGGACAGGAGCACAGATACGCAGTATTTT | CASSFLDRSTDTQYF
13 | TRBJ2-1 | TRBV10-3 | TRBD2 | . | TGTGCCGCGACTAGCGGGAGGGGCGATGAGCAGTTCTTC | CAATSGRGDEQFF
17 | TRBJ2-7 | TRBV5-1 | TRBD1 | . | TGCGCCAGCAGTCCGAATTCCCGACAGGGGAGCTCCTACGAGCAGTACTTC | CASSPNSRQGSSYEQYF
15 | TRBJ2-5 | TRBV19 | TRBD2 | . | TGTGCCAGTAGTAAGGCTAGCGGACTCCAAGAGACCCAGTACTTC | CASSKASGLQETQYF
11 | TRBJ1-1 | TRBV19 | . | . | TGTGCCAGCCGGACGGCCGCTGAAGCTTTCTTT | CASRTAAEAFF
15 | TRBJ2-6 | TRBV6-5 | . | once | TGTGCCAGCAGTTACTTTCGCTCTGGGGCCAACGTCCTGACTTTC | CASSYFRSGANVLTF
14 | TRBJ1-6 | TRBV6-5 | . | few | TGTGCCAGCAAACCCGACAGCAATAATTCACCCCTCCACTTT | CASKPDSNNSPLHF
18 | TRBJ1-3 | TRBV9 | . | . | TGTGCCAGCAGCGGTATACCCGGGACACAAGACTCTGGAAACACCATATATTTT | CASSGIPGTQDSGNTIYF
14 | TRBJ2-6 | TRBV7-9 | . | . | TGTGCCAGCAGCTTAAGTGTTGGGGCCAACGTCCTGACTTTC | CASSLSVGANVLTF
16 | TRBJ2-5 | TRBV9 | TRBD2 | . | TGTGCCAGCAGCTGGACTAGCGGGAGGGCCGAAGAGACCCAGTACTTC | CASSWTSGRAEETQYF
14 | TRBJ2-4 | TRBV5-1 | . | . | TGCGCCAGCAGTGGACCCCCTTGGGGAAACATTCAGTACTTC | CASSGPPWGNIQYF
16 | TRBJ2-5 | TRBV13 | TRBD2 | . | TGTGCCAGCAGCTCCCGGGCGGGAGACATCGGGGAGACCCAGTACTTC | CASSSRAGDIGETQYF
12 | TRBJ2-5 | TRBV15 | . | . | TGTGCCACCAGGGAGGTTGGGGAGACCCAGTACTTC | CATREVGETQYF
12 | TRBJ2-5 | TRBV11-2 | TRBD1 | . | TGTGCCAGCAGCACCCGGACAGGGGCCCAGTACTTC | CASSTRTGAQYF
16 | TRBJ2-7 | TRBV27 | TRBD2 | . | TGTGCCAGCCGATGGACTAGCGGAAATCCTCTACGTGAGCAGTACTTC | CASRWTSGNPLREQYF
13 | TRBJ2-2 | TRBV11-3 | . | . | TGTGCCAGCAGCCCCGGCGTCACCGGGGAGCTGTTTTTT | CASSPGVTGELFF
14 | TRBJ2-5 | TRBV5-4 | . | . | TGTGCCAGCAGCTTGGAACCCTTCCAAGAGACCCAGTACTTC | CASSLEPFQETQYF
12 | TRBJ2-5 | TRBV7-8 | . | . | TGTGCCAGCAGCTTACGTGCGGCCGGACGAGACTTC | CASSLRAAGRDF
16 | TRBJ2-7 | TRBV6-1 | TRBD1 | . | TGTGCCAGCAGTGCCTTACCGGGACAGGGGGCGTACGAGCAGTACTTC | CASSALPGQGAYEQYF
13 | TRBJ2-3 | TRBV11-3 | TRBD1 | . | TGTGCCAGCAGATCGGGACAGTCAGATACGCAGTATTTT | CASRSGQSDTQYF
19 | TRBJ2-3 | TRBV4-1 | TRBD2 | . | TGCGCCAGCAGCCAAGAGGCTAGCGGAAGGGTTCAATACACAGATACGCAGTATTTT | CASSQEASGRVQYTDTQYF
16 | TRBJ2-6 | TRBV19 | . | . | TGTGCCAGTAGTATCCCGGGTCGCTCTGGGGCCAACGTCCTGACTTTC | CASSIPGRSGANVLTF
15 | TRBJ2-1 | TRBV27 | TRBD1 | . | TGTGCCAGCAGTTTCAAGACAGGGTCCTACAATGAGCAGTTCTTC | CASSFKTGSYNEQFF
14 | TRBJ2-7 | TRBV19 | TRBD1 | . | TGTGCCACCGGAACCGGGACAGGGGTCTACGAGCAGTACTTC | CATGTGTGVYEQYF
11 | TRBJ2-7 | TRBV2 | . | . | TGTGCCAGCGGGTTTGACTACGAGCAGTACTTC | CASGFDYEQYF
15 | TRBJ1-1 | TRBV28 | . | . | TGTGCCAGCAGTTTTACGGGCAGGGTGAACACTGAAGCTTTCTTT | CASSFTGRVNTEAFF
11 | TRBJ2-1 | TRBV5-4 | . | once | TGTGCCAGCAGCTCTCAAAATGAGCAGTTCTTC | CASSSQNEQFF
16 | TRBJ2-1 | TRBV18 | . | . | TGTGCCAGCTCACCAATGGGGGCCAGGGAGGGAGGTGAGCAGTTCTTC | CASSPMGAREGGEQFF
16 | TRBJ2-7 | TRBV6-6 | TRBD1 | once | TGTGCCAGCAGCAAGACTGAGGGACAGGGGGTAGGAGAGCAGTACTTC | CASSKTEGQGVGEQYF
15 | TRBJ2-3 | TRBV28 | . | . | TGTGCCACCTCCCTCGGGCCAGGTGCGGGAGATACGCAGTATTTT | CATSLGPGAGDTQYF
18 | TRBJ2-3 | TRBV27 | TRBD2 | . | TGTGCCAGCAGTTTTGCGAGACTAGCGGGAGACGGCACAGATACGCAGTATTTT | CASSFARLAGDGTDTQYF
17 | TRBJ2-1 | TRBV19 | TRBD1 | . | TGTGCCAGTAGTATAGCATTGGGACAGGGGGCAGATAATGAGCAGTTCTTC | CASSIALGQGADNEQFF
15 | TRBJ2-3 | TRBV19 | . | . | TGTGCCAGTAGTATAGATCACCATAGCACAGATACGCAGTATTTT | CASSIDHHSTDTQYF
15 | TRBJ2-1 | TRBV18 | . | . | TGTGCCAGCTCACCGGACACGGGGAACTACAATGAGCAGTTCTTC | CASSPDTGNYNEQFF